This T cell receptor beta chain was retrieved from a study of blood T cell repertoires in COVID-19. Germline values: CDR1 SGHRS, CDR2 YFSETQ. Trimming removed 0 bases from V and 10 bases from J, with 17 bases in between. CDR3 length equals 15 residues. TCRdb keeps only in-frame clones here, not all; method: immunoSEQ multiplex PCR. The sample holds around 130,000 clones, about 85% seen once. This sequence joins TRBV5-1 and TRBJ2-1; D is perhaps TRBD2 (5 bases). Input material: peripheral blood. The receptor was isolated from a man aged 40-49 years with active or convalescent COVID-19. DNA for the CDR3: TGCGCCAGCAGCTTGGTTTCAGGCTCGCCGGGGGAGCAGTTCTTC. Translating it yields CASSLVSGSPGEQFF. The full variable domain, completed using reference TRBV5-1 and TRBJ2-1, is KAGVTQTPRYLIKTRGQQVTLSCSPISGHRSVSWYQQTPGQGLQFLFEYFSETQRNKGNFPGRFSGRQFSNSRSEMNVSTLELGDSALYLCASSLVSGSPGEQFFGPGTRLTVL.